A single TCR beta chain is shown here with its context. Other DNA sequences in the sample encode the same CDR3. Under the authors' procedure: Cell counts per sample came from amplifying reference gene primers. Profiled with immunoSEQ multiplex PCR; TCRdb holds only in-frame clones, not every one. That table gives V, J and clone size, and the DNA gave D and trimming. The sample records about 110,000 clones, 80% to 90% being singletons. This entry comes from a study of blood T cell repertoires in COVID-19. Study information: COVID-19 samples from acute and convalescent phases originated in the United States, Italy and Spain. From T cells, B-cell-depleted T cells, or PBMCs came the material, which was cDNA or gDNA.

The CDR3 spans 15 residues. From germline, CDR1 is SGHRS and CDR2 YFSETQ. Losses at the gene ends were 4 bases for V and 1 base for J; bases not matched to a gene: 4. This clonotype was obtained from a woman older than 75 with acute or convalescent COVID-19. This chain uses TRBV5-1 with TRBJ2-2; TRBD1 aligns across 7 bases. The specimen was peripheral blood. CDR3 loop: CASSPRTGNTGELFF. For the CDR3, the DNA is TGCGCCAGCAGCCCTCGGACAGGGAACACCGGGGAGCTGTTTTTT.